This paragraph covers one T cell receptor (beta chain) sequence. The antigen remains unidentified. Germline assignment: CDR1 PRHDT and CDR2 FYEKMQ (reference sequence). The CDR3 loop spans 12 amino acids. Trimming removed 5 bases from V and 2 bases from J, with 7 bases in between. This sample was taken from a study of cytomegalovirus exposure and HLA in healthy donors. Notes on the study in general: Most TCR sequences showed up rarely, but some public TCRs showed up in many donors. When analyzed later, a missense DCLRE1C variant was found to be linked to TCR beta V- and J-gene trimming. Specificity of three CMV-associated chains for CMV antigens was verified in vitro. The later analysis indicated that the majority of CMV-associated TCR beta chains appeared HLA-restricted.

The PCR employed 60 Vbeta primers together with 13 Jbeta primers. The data were produced by immunoSEQ multiplex PCR, yet TCRdb's version contains in-frame clones alone and is incomplete. Among some 130,000 clones, around 77% were seen once, and the ten largest hold approximately 1%. The TCR was taken from a man between 18 and 35 years old in good health and CMV-seronegative. The sequenced sample was PBMCs. The chain joins TRBV13 to TRBJ2-7; no reliable D call. CDR3 in DNA: TGTGCCAGCAGCGGCCGTACCTACGAGCAGTACTTC. This encodes CASSGRTYEQYF.